The sample holds a few counts of the clone carrying this T cell receptor beta chain. It was from alopecia areata patients that lesional scalp punch biopsies and peripheral blood were collected. Once RNA had been extracted, it was reverse transcribed into cDNA to act as the sequencing template. Using immunoSEQ multiplex PCR, the repertoire was profiled, and TCRdb retains in-frame clones only, with some absent. The repertoire holds around 120,000 clones, with 35% to 45% as singletons. The CDR3 consists of 14 residues. Per the germline V gene, CDR1 is SEHNR and CDR2 is FQNEAQ (reference sequence). The V end lost 8 bases, the J end lost 0 bases, and 14 bases lay between the germline ends. This sample was included in a study of CD8+ T cells in alopecia areata.

The receptor comes from a human donor with alopecia areata. The sample consisted of CD4+ T cells sorted from blood. The chain combines TRBV7-9 with TRBJ2-7; D is possibly TRBD2 (7 bases). The chain's CDR3 is CASGEGGSSYEQYF. For the CDR3, the DNA is TGTGCCAGCGGCGAGGGGGGGAGCTCCTACGAGCAGTACTTC.